Detailed here is one TCR beta chain. CDR3 length: 12 amino acids. Per germline, CDR1 SGHNT and CDR2 YENEEA. After removal of 4 bases from V and 7 bases from J, the junction contained 4 bases not matched to a gene. In the original workflow: Amplified reference gene primers provided the basis for estimating nucleated cell counts. Produced via immunoSEQ multiplex PCR; TCRdb's table is partial and in-frame only. V, J and clone size are those of that table, while D and trimming were read from the DNA. This table has roughly 410,000 clones, 70% to 90% appearing once. This record comes from a study of blood T cell repertoires in COVID-19. Study-wide background: The study drew acute and convalescent COVID-19 samples from the United States, Italy and Spain. T cells, B-cell-depleted T cells, or PBMCs provided the cDNA or gDNA that served as material.

Source material: peripheral blood. V and J are TRBV11-3 and TRBJ2-7, with TRBD1 matching 7 bases. This clonotype was sampled from a man aged 35-49 years with acute or convalescent COVID-19. In DNA form, the CDR3 reads TGTGCCAGCAGCTCCCAGGGGGAGGAGCAGTACTTC. It encodes CASSSQGEEQYF. The entire variable domain, with the rest obtained from reference TRBV11-3 and TRBJ2-7, is as follows: EAGVVQSPRYKIIEKKQPVAFWCNPISGHNTLYWYLQNLGQGPELLIRYENEEAVDDSQLPKDRFSAERLKGVDSTLKIQPAELGDSAVYLCASSSQGEEQYFGPGTRLTVT.